This T cell receptor beta chain was profiled in a study of beta chain features in type 1 diabetes. The study, taken as a whole, reports: Comparison showed that naive, central memory and Treg TCRB repertoires appeared more similar among patients than among healthy donors.

This clone was observed a few times. What it binds is unknown. Since all of the isolated RNA was reverse transcribed, expressed TCRB transcripts were what got sequenced. Clones were sequenced by immunoSEQ multiplex PCR, and TCRdb holds only the in-frame ones, with some missing. Here the sample spans about 330,000 clones, 9.5% to 11% being singletons. Cell sorting via CD45RO/CCR7/CD25/CD127/CD95/CD27 was performed to obtain CD4+ naive, central memory, regulatory and stem cell-like memory cells. Germline V gene data show CDR1 as SGHTA and CDR2 as FQGTGA. V lost 6 bases to trimming and J lost 1 base; unmatched junction nucleotides: 7. The CDR3 length is 16 residues.

The material sequenced was naive CD4+ T cells from blood. The sequence was obtained from a woman aged 30 to 39 in good health. The chain carries TRBV7-3 and TRBJ2-5; 11 bases map to TRBD2. In DNA form, the CDR3 reads TGTGCCAGCAGGGAGACTAGCGGGAACCTCCAAGAGACCCAGTACTTC. It encodes CASRETSGNLQETQYF.